The 27 T cell receptor beta chains reported below all come from one sample, sequenced in a study of persistence of HIV-infected CD4 T cells. Sequencing used immunoSEQ version 4 in survey mode. Profiled with immunoSEQ multiplex PCR; TCRdb holds only in-frame clones, not every one. Of about 33,000 clones listed, about four fifths are singletons. No antigens are known for them. Lysates of CMV-infected fibroblasts at 10 ug/mL stimulated these cells. Memory cells lacking CD40L and CD69 with high CD45RO were sorted. Material: CD4+ T cells sorted from PBMCs after roughly 17-hour stimulation, obtained from a patient who received antiretroviral therapy. All receptors come from an adult woman with HIV who was CMV-seropositive.

V and J are TRBV5-1 and TRBJ1-1, with a tentative D call TRBD1 (5 bases). The V and J ends lost 2 bases and 1 base respectively, with 12 bases between them. The germline CDR1 and CDR2 sequences are SGHRS and YFSETQ. CDR3 length equals 15 residues. The CDR3 is CASSFRVSSNTEAFF. CDR3 DNA: TGCGCCAGCAGCTTCAGGGTATCTTCGAACACTGAAGCTTTCTTT.

This clone showed up just once. The chain recombines TRBV28 with TRBJ1-5; D remains unclear. The germline CDR1 and CDR2 sequences are MDHEN and SYDVKM. Trimming cost V 5 bases and J 0 bases, with 14 bases left between them. This CDR3 contains 16 residues. The CDR3 loop is CASSLPIDYSNQPQHF. CDR3 in DNA: TGTGCCAGCAGTCTACCGATTGACTATAGCAATCAGCCCCAGCATTTT.

J is TRBJ2-7 and V is TRBV7-9; a weak D match, TRBD1 (5 bases). The germline V and J ends were trimmed by 5 bases and 2 bases, with 13 bases remaining between them. The CDR3 totals 14 residues. The germline V gene encodes CDR1 SEHNR and CDR2 FQNEAQ (reference sequence). In nucleotides, the CDR3 is TGTGCCAGCAGCCCAAGACAGAAACCCTACGAGCAGTACTTC. Amino acids: CASSPRQKPYEQYF.

The chain combines TRBV24-1 with TRBJ2-1; D is perhaps TRBD1 (9 bases). The CDR3 is 18 residues long. The V gene's germline CDR1 is KGHDR and CDR2 SFDVKD. V shed 0 bases and J shed 9 bases, with 23 bases lying between them. DNA for the CDR3: TGTGCCACCAGTGATTTGCGGGGGGGCGGACAGGGGATAGGTGAGCAGTTCTTC. Translated, it gives CATSDLRGGGQGIGEQFF.

This clone was counted a single time. The CDR3 region is CASSSLLLSSYNEQFF. The CDR3 coding sequence is TGTGCCAGCAGCTCCCTCTTACTCAGCTCCTACAATGAGCAGTTCTTC. The rearrangement links TRBV7-8 to TRBJ2-1, with no clear D. Germline CDR1 and CDR2: SGHVS and FQNEAQ. The CDR3 loop spans 16 amino acids. Trimming stripped 4 bases from V and 0 bases from J, with 13 bases between.

This chain connects TRBV6-5 to TRBJ2-7; D gene unclear. V shed 7 bases and J shed 2 bases, with 12 bases lying between them. Germline CDR1 reads MNHEY; CDR2 reads SVGAGI. The CDR3 runs to 13 residues. This CDR3 reads CASNGLLTYEQYF. CDR3 in DNA: TGTGCCAGCAATGGGCTTCTTACCTACGAGCAGTACTTC.

The V gene is TRBV12-3 or TRBV12-4, the J gene TRBJ2-7, with D uncertain. The CDR3 contains 12 residues. V was shortened by 6 bases and J by 7 bases, with 13 bases between the two germline ends. For the CDR3, the DNA is TGTGCCAGCAGCCCCCGTGTAGGGGAGCAGTACTTC. Its protein is CASSPRVGEQYF.

The genes are TRBV1 and TRBJ1-1. TRBV1 counts as a pseudogene. The CDR3 totals 14 residues. CDR3: CTSSQDDGNTEAFF. CDR3 nucleotide sequence: TGCACCAGCAGCCAGGATGACGGGAACACTGAAGCTTTCTTT.

This chain connects TRBV19 to TRBJ1-1; D call uncertain. CDR1 is LNHDA and CDR2 is SQIVND in the germline V gene (reference sequence). The V end lost 3 bases, the J end lost 0 bases, and 11 bases lay between the germline ends. The CDR3 is 15 residues long. The CDR3 protein is CASSMSGSMNTEAFF. CDR3 DNA: TGTGCCAGTAGTATGTCAGGCAGCATGAACACTGAAGCTTTCTTT.

The V call is TRBV4-3, the J call TRBJ1-3; 9 bases are a match to TRBD1. Germline V gene lookup returns CDR1 LGHNA and CDR2 YSLEER. The length of the CDR3 is 18 residues. The V and J ends lost 0 bases and 3 bases, in that order; junction bases with no gene match: 9. The CDR3 DNA reads TGCGCCAGCAGCCAAGAAATCAACAGGGGGCGCGTTGGAAACACCATATATTTT. Translating gives CASSQEINRGRVGNTIYF.

The V and J genes are TRBV6-6 and TRBJ2-7, with 7 positions matching TRBD2. This CDR3 region has 12 residues. CDR1 and CDR2 from the germline V gene are MNHNY and SVGAGI (reference sequence). The J segment lost 5 bases and the V segment lost 6 bases, leaving 4 bases of the junction unmatched. The CDR3 sequence: CASSGGTNEQYF. The CDR3 nucleotides are TGTGCCAGCAGCGGGGGGACCAACGAGCAGTACTTC.

The chain is built from TRBV28 and TRBJ1-1; D remains unclear. Trimming pared 5 bases from V and 0 bases from J, leaving 10 bases between. This CDR3 spans 14 amino acids. Germline loops: CDR1 MDHEN, CDR2 SYDVKM. The CDR3 spells CASSPLPLNTEAFF. CDR3 coding DNA: TGTGCCAGCAGTCCATTACCGTTGAACACTGAAGCTTTCTTT. The full variable domain, completed using reference TRBV28 and TRBJ1-1, is DVKVTQSSRYLVKRTGEKVFLECVQDMDHENMFWYRQDPGLGLRLIYFSYDVKMKEKGDIPEGYSVSREKKERFSLILESASTNQTSMYLCASSPLPLNTEAFFGQGTRLTVV.

About this clone itself: Within the sample, other DNA sequences also encode this same CDR3. V is TRBV11-3 and J is TRBJ1-6; unclear D gene. The CDR3 covers 15 residues. V dropped 3 bases and J dropped 5 bases, with 11 bases sitting between them. CDR1 and CDR2 (germline): SGHNT, YENEEA. The CDR3 nucleotides are TGTGCCAGCAGCTTGGATACTGGGGATAATTCACCCCTCCACTTT. Translation gives CASSLDTGDNSPLHF.

This clone was found a few times. This chain uses TRBV15 with TRBJ2-7, with D possibly matching TRBD1 (6 bases). V lost 5 bases and J 6 bases, leaving 11 bases between the germline ends. CDR3 length: 12 residues. Per germline, CDR1 LNHNV and CDR2 YYDKDF (reference sequence). This CDR3 reads CATSPGTIEQYF. The CDR3 region has the DNA TGTGCCACCAGCCCCGGGACAATCGAGCAGTACTTC.

J is TRBJ2-3 and V is TRBV7-9; 12 bases are a match to TRBD2. The CDR3 length is 18 residues. The germline CDR1 and CDR2 sequences are SEHNR and FQNEAQ (reference sequence). V dropped 6 bases and J dropped 5; count of bases not matched to a gene: 15. CDR3 sequence: CASRRASGRAIGKDTQYF. The CDR3 DNA is TGTGCCAGCAGGAGGGCTAGCGGGAGGGCAATCGGCAAAGATACGCAGTATTTT.

The chain has TRBV19 and TRBJ1-3; D call uncertain. Germline V gives CDR1 LNHDA, CDR2 SQIVND (reference sequence). The CDR3 is 13 amino acids. V was cut by 6 bases and J by 4 bases, with 10 bases left in between. The CDR3 DNA sequence: TGTGCCAGTAGGGGCCTGAGGGGAAACACCATATATTTT. The encoded protein is CASRGLRGNTIYF.

The chain has TRBV7-8 and TRBJ2-4; TRBD2 matches at 11 bases. CDR1 is SGHVS and CDR2 is FQNEAQ in the germline V gene. The CDR3 has 16 residues. Trimming removed 8 bases from V and 11 bases from J; junction bases left unmatched: 17. The CDR3 sequence: CASGGDSGRAQGVQYF. The CDR3 bases are TGTGCCAGCGGGGGGGATAGCGGGAGGGCCCAAGGGGTTCAGTACTTC.

This chain joins TRBV28 and TRBJ2-7; the match to TRBD1 covers 7 bases. Trimming cost V 6 bases and J 4 bases; bases outside gene matches: 3. The CDR3 runs 12 residues. From germline, CDR1 is MDHEN and CDR2 SYDVKM. CDR3 residues: CASRSTGYEQYF. In DNA, the CDR3 is TGTGCCAGCAGGTCGACAGGGTACGAGCAGTACTTC. The whole variable domain, filled in from reference TRBV28 and TRBJ2-7, reads DVKVTQSSRYLVKRTGEKVFLECVQDMDHENMFWYRQDPGLGLRLIYFSYDVKMKEKGDIPEGYSVSREKKERFSLILESASTNQTSMYLCASRSTGYEQYFGPGTRLTVT.

Of note for this clone: The junction departs from germline at one end; a sequencing error may be responsible. The J gene is TRBJ2-1, the V gene TRBV7-8; D unclear. In germline, CDR1 is SGHVS, CDR2 FQNEAQ. There are 15 residues in the CDR3. The CDR3 sequence is CASTLNPYSYNEQFF. The CDR3 bases are TGTGCCAGCACCTTAAACCCTTACTCCTACAATGAGCAGTTCTTC.

This sequence joins TRBV4-2 and TRBJ1-1; no clear D. Deletions cut 4 bases from V and 3 bases from J, with 21 bases between. CDR1 is LGHNA and CDR2 is YNFKEQ in the germline V gene. This CDR3 has 17 amino acids. CDR3 nucleotide sequence: TGTGCCAGCAGCCCCAAAGGCGGGCCTCCGGGTGACACTGAAGCTTTCTTT. Its translation: CASSPKGGPPGDTEAFF.

The chain couples TRBV24-1 to TRBJ1-2, with 11 positions matching TRBD1. This CDR3 spans 14 amino acids. J was trimmed by 4 bases and V by 7 bases; bases with no gene match: 4. Germline-derived CDR1 and CDR2 are KGHDR and SFDVKD. The CDR3 loop is CATRGQGATYGYTF. The DNA of the CDR3 is TGTGCCACCAGAGGACAGGGGGCTACCTATGGCTACACCTTC.

In its sample, this clone was seen a few times. Distinct nucleotide sequences in the sample also encode this CDR3. The genes are TRBV4-1 and TRBJ1-2, with 7 bases aligning to TRBD1. In germline, CDR1 is MGHRA, CDR2 YSYEKL. The CDR3 is 15 amino acids. J was trimmed by 3 bases and V by 0 bases; bases with no gene match: 4. In DNA form, the CDR3 reads TGCGCCAGCAGCCAAGATTTAGGACAGGACTATGGCTACACCTTC. Translation gives CASSQDLGQDYGYTF.

The chain carries TRBV9 and TRBJ2-4, with 10 bases fitting TRBD1. The CDR3 has 15 amino acids. Germline CDR1 and CDR2: SGDLS and YYNGEE. The junction had 3 bases not matched to a gene; V was cut back by 0 bases and J by 6 bases. This chain's CDR3 is CASSVEGQGGNIQYF. Here the CDR3 DNA reads TGTGCCAGCAGCGTAGAAGGACAGGGGGGAAACATTCAGTACTTC.

The chain couples TRBV28 to TRBJ1-6; 7 bases agree with TRBD1. Trimming at V came to 5 bases and at J to 5 bases, leaving 12 bases not matched to a gene. Germline V CDR1 and CDR2: MDHEN, SYDVKM. The CDR3 is 17 amino acids. This CDR3 reads CASSPLTGADNNSPLHF. The CDR3, as DNA: TGTGCCAGCAGTCCCCTTACAGGGGCTGATAATAATTCACCCCTCCACTTT.

This chain joins TRBV2 and TRBJ2-1, with 10 bases aligning to TRBD1. Germline V lookup: CDR1 SNHLY, CDR2 FYNNEI. The V gene end was trimmed by 5 bases and the J gene end by 8 bases; junction bases not matched to a gene: 9. The CDR3 extends over 15 amino acids. The CDR3 DNA sequence: TGTGCCAGCAGTATCCGGGACAGGGGATTCGATGAGCAGTTCTTC. This encodes CASSIRDRGFDEQFF.

V and J are TRBV10-3 and TRBJ1-4; TRBD1 is a possible D gene (5 bases). Germline CDR1 and CDR2: ENHRY and SYGVKD. The CDR3 contains 14 residues. V lost 6 bases and J 8 bases, leaving 16 bases between the germline ends. The CDR3 spells CAISLGQEGEKLFF. The CDR3 region has the DNA TGTGCCATCAGCCTCGGACAAGAGGGGGAAAAACTGTTTTTT.

This clone was found once. The J gene is TRBJ1-2, the V gene TRBV24-1; no firm D call. Germline V gene lookup returns CDR1 KGHDR and CDR2 SFDVKD. Trimming removed 5 bases from V and 3 bases from J, with 12 bases in between. The CDR3 consists of 14 residues. CDR3 region: CATSGRDRDYGYTF. CDR3 DNA sequence: TGTGCCACCAGTGGACGGGATAGGGACTATGGCTACACCTTC.